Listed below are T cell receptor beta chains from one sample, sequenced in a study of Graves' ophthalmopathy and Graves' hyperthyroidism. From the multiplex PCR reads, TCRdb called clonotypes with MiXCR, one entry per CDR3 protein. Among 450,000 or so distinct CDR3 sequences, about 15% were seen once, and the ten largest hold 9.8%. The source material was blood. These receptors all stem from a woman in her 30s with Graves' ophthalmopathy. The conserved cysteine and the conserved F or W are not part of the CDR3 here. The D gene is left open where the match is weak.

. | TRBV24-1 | ATSDLQGPTGELF
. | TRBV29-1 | SVGPYEQY
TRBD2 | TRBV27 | ASQEAGVNEQY
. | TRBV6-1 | ASSDGSLGDQETQY
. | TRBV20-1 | SAGPQGAF
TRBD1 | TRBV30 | AWSPGQGVQPQH
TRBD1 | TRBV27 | ASRRTGRDGYT
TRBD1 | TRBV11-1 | ASSSNSGQARTEAF
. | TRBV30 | AWSSGQGSSPLH
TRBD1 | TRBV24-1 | ATRPTGSNYGYT
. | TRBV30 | AWSVAVTNYGYT
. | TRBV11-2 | ASSTRGGYEQY
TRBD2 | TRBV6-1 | ASSASGVYEQY
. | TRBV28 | ASWPEDSPNSPLH
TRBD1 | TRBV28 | ASEQGGGSTSYEQY
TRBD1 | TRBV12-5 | ASTTGADNQPQH
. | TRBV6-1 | ASSLIVPGWDTEAF
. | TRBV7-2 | ASSPTLVLSYEQY
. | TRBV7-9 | ASSQGQYEQY
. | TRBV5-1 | ASSWQGSNTEAF
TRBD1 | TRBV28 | ASSTDRGLDEQY
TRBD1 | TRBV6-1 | ASYPGQTNTEAF
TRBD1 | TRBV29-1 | SVGQVGWGELF
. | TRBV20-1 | SARWGGRNQPQH
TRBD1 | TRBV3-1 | ASSQDPGGSYGYT
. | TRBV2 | AIPLNSNTEAF
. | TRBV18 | ASSGQSNYGYT
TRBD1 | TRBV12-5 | ASGWGQGAPETQY
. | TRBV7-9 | ASSRFPGQREQY
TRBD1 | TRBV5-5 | ASSQGANQPQH
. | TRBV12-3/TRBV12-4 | ASSPFLGRNTEAF
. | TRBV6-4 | ASSTETGNTIY
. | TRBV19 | ASSIGEQRYEQY
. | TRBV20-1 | SAREMGLLAYGYT
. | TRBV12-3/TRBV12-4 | ASSLLTGDEAF
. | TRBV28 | ASRLFTLRHQEQY
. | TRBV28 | ASSFLGRAGDGYT
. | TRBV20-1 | SATGGRWDTGELF
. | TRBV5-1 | ASSLGAGGANVLT
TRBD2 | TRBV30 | AWMLAGVGETQY
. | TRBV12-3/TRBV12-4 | ASRETADTGELF